What follows are 23 T cell receptor beta chains derived from one specimen sequenced in a study of spatial heterogeneity in lung cancer. TCRdb fed the 5' RACE reads into MiXCR, producing one record per CDR3 protein. The sample has about 70,000 distinct CDR3 sequences; around 9.3% are singletons. Time point noted: blood at routine non-recurrence follow-up after resection. The source material was PBMCs, sampled at follow-up. The receptors derive from a female donor with early-stage non-small cell lung cancer.

This clonotype was seen many times. The chain is built from TRBV28 and TRBJ2-1; D is unresolved. The CDR3 runs to 12 residues. CDR1 MDHEN and CDR2 SYDVKM come from the germline V gene. The V gene lost 3 bases and the J gene lost 13 bases, with 13 bases spanning the gap. DNA of the CDR3: TGTGCCAGCAGTTTTTTAGGTTCGGTTCAGTTCTTC. The encoded protein is CASSFLGSVQFF.

This clonotype was detected a few times. The chain combines TRBV5-4 with TRBJ2-1; D is uncertain. The CDR3 runs to 14 residues. Germline loops: CDR1 SGHNT, CDR2 YYREEE (reference sequence). V lost 0 bases, J lost 3 bases, and 7 bases lay in between. CDR3 in amino acids: CASSLVYGYNEQFF. DNA of the CDR3: TGTGCCAGCAGCTTGGTCTACGGCTACAATGAGCAGTTCTTC. Based on the CDR3 plus reference TRBV5-4 and TRBJ2-1, the full variable domain is ETGVTQSPTHLIKTRGQQVTLRCSSQSGHNTVSWYQQALGQGPQFIFQYYREEENGRGNFPPRFSGLQFPNYSSELNVNALELDDSALYLCASSLVYGYNEQFFGPGTRLTVL.

This clonotype showed up many times. The rearrangement links TRBV3-1 to TRBJ1-1; D is ambiguous. Germline loops: CDR1 LGHDT, CDR2 YNNKEL (reference sequence). V dropped 0 bases and J dropped 8 bases, with 10 bases sitting between them. The CDR3 is 13 amino acids. The CDR3, as DNA: TGTGCCAGCAGCCAAGAAGCGATTAGGGAAGCTTTCTTT. Protein: CASSQEAIREAFF.

Only a few counts were recorded for this clonotype. The V call is TRBV4-2, the J call TRBJ2-7, with D unclear. Deletions cut 4 bases from V and 1 base from J, with 8 bases between. This CDR3 region has 13 residues. Germline CDR1 reads LGHNA; CDR2 reads YNFKEQ. This chain's CDR3 is CASSPEPSYEQYF. The CDR3 region has the DNA TGTGCCAGCAGCCCCGAACCATCCTACGAGCAGTACTTC.

This clonotype was counted ten times or more. The V gene is TRBV7-6, the J gene TRBJ2-5; D possibly corresponds to TRBD1 (5 bases). Trimming removed 6 bases at V and 4 bases at J, with 18 bases between. CDR1 and CDR2 from the germline V gene are SGHVS and FNYEAQ. This CDR3 has 15 amino acids. The DNA of the CDR3 is TGTGCCAGCAGTTCTCGACAGCAGCTGGGAGAGACCCAGTACTTC. Protein product: CASSSRQQLGETQYF.

In this sample, this clonotype turned up a few times. This rearrangement joins TRBV10-3 to TRBJ2-4; D gene unclear. CDR3 length: 11 amino acids. V dropped 6 bases and J dropped 5 bases, with 5 bases sitting between them. The germline V gene encodes CDR1 ENHRY and CDR2 SYGVKD. The CDR3 loop reads CAIRGENIQYF. CDR3 DNA sequence: TGTGCCATCAGGGGCGAAAACATTCAGTACTTC.

This clonotype was observed at least ten times. The rearrangement joins TRBV10-3 to TRBJ2-7; D may be TRBD2 (6 bases). The CDR3 runs 14 residues. CDR1 is ENHRY, CDR2 SYGVKD, per germline. V lost 6 bases and J lost 3, with 15 bases in between. The CDR3 DNA sequence: TGTGCCATCAGGAGCGTAGCGGCCCTCTACGAGCAGTACTTC. Its protein product is CAIRSVAALYEQYF.

Details on this clonotype: The junction departs from germline at one end; a sequencing error may be responsible. This chain uses TRBV11-1 with TRBJ2-2; D not certain. This CDR3 comprises 14 residues. Germline V lookup: CDR1 SGHAT, CDR2 FQDESV (reference sequence). In nucleotides, the CDR3 is TGTGCCGGCAGCTTTTCCGAGAACACCGGGGAGCTGTTTTTT. Translation gives CAGSFSENTGELFF.

This clonotype showed up just a few times. The chain combines TRBV9 with TRBJ1-6; TRBD1 might be the D (6 bases). Germline assignment: CDR1 SGDLS and CDR2 YYNGEE. The CDR3 is made up of 15 amino acids. Trimming shortened V by 0 bases and J by 10 bases, and 14 bases separated the two germline ends. The CDR3 loop reads CASSVGGAQESPLHF. The DNA of the CDR3 is TGTGCCAGCAGCGTAGGGGGGGCCCAGGAATCACCCCTCCACTTT.

The V gene is TRBV7-9, the J gene TRBJ2-3; 7 nucleotides match TRBD2. CDR1 and CDR2 (germline): SEHNR, FQNEAQ (reference sequence). Trimming took 1 base from V and 4 from J; bases not matched to a gene: 8. The CDR3 sequence is 16 residues long. Here the CDR3 DNA reads TGTGCCAGCAGCTTAGGGCGTGCGGGAGCCTCAGATACGCAGTATTTT. This translates into CASSLGRAGASDTQYF. Supplemented by reference TRBV7-9 and TRBJ2-3, the full variable domain reads DTGVSQNPRHKITKRGQNVTFRCDPISEHNRLYWYRQTLGQGPEFLTYFQNEAQLEKSRLLSDRFSAERPKGSFSTLEIQRTEQGDSAMYLCASSLGRAGASDTQYFGPGTRLTVL.

This clonotype was detected a few times. The chain recombines TRBV20-1 with TRBJ2-5, with D possibly being TRBD2 (5 bases). CDR3 length: 11 residues. V dropped 5 bases and J dropped 5 bases, with 9 bases sitting between them. From germline, CDR1 is DFQATT and CDR2 SNEGSKA (reference sequence). CDR3 loop: CSARDHETQYF. In nucleotides, the CDR3 is TGCAGTGCTCGGGATCATGAGACCCAGTACTTC.

This clonotype was observed at least ten times. The chain uses TRBV3-1 and TRBJ1-1; maybe TRBD1 (6 bases). V was shortened by 0 bases and J by 5 bases, with 13 bases between the two germline ends. Germline CDR1 LGHDT, CDR2 YNNKEL (reference sequence). The CDR3 has 15 residues. This CDR3 reads CASSQEARGITEAFF. The CDR3, as DNA: TGTGCCAGCAGCCAAGAAGCCAGGGGTATAACTGAAGCTTTCTTT.

J is TRBJ2-1 and V is TRBV30; 9 positions match TRBD1. Per germline, CDR1 GTSNPN and CDR2 SVGIG (reference sequence). The length of the CDR3 is 15 residues. Trimming at V came to 8 bases and at J to 1 base, leaving 9 bases not matched to a gene. In DNA, the CDR3 is TGTGCCCAAAGGGGACAGGGCCAATCCTACAATGAGCAGTTCTTC. Translation gives CAQRGQGQSYNEQFF.

A remark on this clonotype: Likely a read error: the CDR3 ends without its conserved phenylalanine or tryptophan. This chain's CDR3 is CASSLTSGAPYEQYL. CDR3 nucleotide sequence: TGTGCCAGCAGCTTGACTAGCGGGGCTCCCTACGAGCAGTACTTG. The J gene is TRBJ2-7, the V gene TRBV11-2, with 11 bases aligning to TRBD2. Germline V gene sequence: CDR1 SGHAT, CDR2 FQNNGV. The CDR3 is 15 amino acids. The trim removed 3 bases at V and 2 bases at J, leaving 3 bases unmatched.

This clonotype was picked up many times. The chain joins TRBV6-5 to TRBJ2-2; TRBD1 matches at 11 bases. Trimming at V came to 6 bases and at J to 2 bases, leaving 8 bases not matched to a gene. The CDR3 has 17 amino acids. Germline V gene lookup returns CDR1 MNHEY and CDR2 SVGAGI. CDR3 amino acids: CASSPRTGGHNTGELFF. The CDR3 bases are TGTGCCAGCAGCCCCCGGACAGGGGGCCATAACACCGGGGAGCTGTTTTTT.

This clonotype was picked up many times. This sequence joins TRBV11-2 and TRBJ2-1, with 11 positions matching TRBD2. V gave up 5 bases and J gave up 4 bases; unmatched junction bases: 4. Germline V gene data show CDR1 as SGHAT and CDR2 as FQNNGV. The CDR3 runs 15 residues. CDR3 in amino acids: CASSEGLAAYNEQFF. CDR3 DNA: TGTGCCAGCAGCGAGGGACTAGCGGCTTACAATGAGCAGTTCTTC.

The V and J genes are TRBV7-6 and TRBJ2-1, with 7 bases matching TRBD2. V lost 3 bases and J lost 7; bases outside the gene matches: 9. Germline V gives CDR1 SGHVS, CDR2 FNYEAQ. This CDR3 has 15 residues. The CDR3 DNA sequence: TGTGCCAGCAGCTTGAGCCGCAGGGAGGGGAATGAGCAGTTCTTC. Translation: CASSLSRREGNEQFF.

The chain couples TRBV7-2 to TRBJ2-7, with 7 bases that match TRBD1. The trim removed 3 bases at V and 3 bases at J, leaving 2 bases unmatched. CDR1 is SGHTA, CDR2 FQGNSA, per germline. This CDR3 contains 13 residues. This CDR3 is CASSFTGVYEQYF. The DNA of the CDR3 is TGTGCCAGCAGCTTTACAGGGGTCTACGAGCAGTACTTC.

Remarks on this clonotype: With a much larger clone just one base away, this may be a read error. The conserved closing phenylalanine or tryptophan is absent in this CDR3, likely reflecting a read error. The gene calls are TRBV6-6 and TRBJ2-5, with no clear D. The germline V and J ends were trimmed by 7 bases and 7 bases, with 16 bases remaining between them. The CDR3 is made up of 13 amino acids. Germline lookup yields CDR1 MNHNY and CDR2 SVGAGI (reference sequence). CDR3 nucleotide sequence: TGTGCCAGCACTCAGGACGCGGCGATGACCCAGTACTCC. Residues: CASTQDAAMTQYS.

The chain couples TRBV28 to TRBJ2-7; 9 nucleotides agree with TRBD2. Germline-derived CDR1 and CDR2 are MDHEN and SYDVKM. J gave up 5 bases and V 8 bases, and 4 bases lay outside the gene matches. This CDR3 has 12 residues. In DNA, the CDR3 is TGTGCCAGCTTAGCGGGAGTCGACGAGCAGTACTTC. It translates to CASLAGVDEQYF.

This clonotype has ten or more counts. The J gene is TRBJ1-1, the V gene TRBV5-1, with 7 bases that match TRBD1. The length of the CDR3 is 14 residues. J was trimmed by 0 bases and V by 4 bases; bases with no gene match: 3. Germline loops: CDR1 SGHRS, CDR2 YFSETQ. This chain's CDR3 is CASSVTGVNTEAFF. CDR3 sequence (DNA): TGCGCCAGCAGCGTCACAGGGGTGAACACTGAAGCTTTCTTT.

This clonotype has ten or more counts. The V and J genes are TRBV11-2 and TRBJ1-2; maybe TRBD1 (5 bases). Per the germline V gene, CDR1 is SGHAT and CDR2 is FQNNGV. Trimming took off 2 bases at V and 4 bases at J, with 17 bases between the two ends. The length of the CDR3 is 16 residues. This chain's CDR3 is CASSLMLGDWRYGYTF. In nucleotides, the CDR3 is TGTGCCAGCAGCTTAATGTTGGGGGATTGGCGCTATGGCTACACCTTC.

This clonotype showed up many times. V usage is TRBV29-1 and J usage is TRBJ1-2; TRBD1 might be the D (6 bases). This CDR3 has 12 amino acids. With 2 bases removed from V and 6 bases from J, the gap between germline ends came to 10 bases. CDR1 is SQVTM, CDR2 ANQGSEA, per germline. This CDR3 is CSVERGLDGYTF. Written as DNA, the CDR3 is TGCAGCGTTGAAAGGGGGTTAGATGGCTACACCTTC.